Each of the 19 T cell receptor beta chains below was sequenced from the same sample in a study of T cell repertoires in cytomegalovirus infection. TCRdb passed the reads through MiXCR, listing each CDR3 protein once. The sample lists approximately 320,000 distinct CDR3 sequences; 9% to 9.5% were seen once. The material sequenced was PBMCs. Receptors originate from a human donor in good health (CMV status not recorded). Some clones in this sample may be carry-over from other donors' samples.

This clonotype was recorded many times. The J gene is TRBJ2-7, the V gene TRBV7-2; 7 bases are a match to TRBD2. The V gene's germline CDR1 is SGHTA and CDR2 FQGNSA. The ends lost 5 bases at V and 2 bases at J; junction bases unmatched: 3. CDR3 length equals 13 residues. The CDR3 DNA is TGTGCCAGCAGCAAGGGACTAACCTACGAGCAGTACTTC. As protein: CASSKGLTYEQYF.

This clonotype was found a few times. The chain combines TRBV15 with TRBJ1-5; D is unresolved. V lost 3 bases and J 6 bases, leaving 9 bases between the germline ends. Germline values: CDR1 LNHNV, CDR2 YYDKDF (reference sequence). CDR3 size: 13 residues. CDR3 coding DNA: TGTGCCACCAGCAGGGGTAAGGGTCAGCCCCAGCATTTT. Translating gives CATSRGKGQPQHF.

This clonotype was counted ten times or more. The chain joins TRBV7-2 to TRBJ2-6; D ambiguous. The CDR3 contains 17 residues. CDR1 is SGHTA, CDR2 FQGNSA, per germline. Trimming shortened V by 2 bases and J by 0 bases, and 11 bases separated the two germline ends. CDR3 sequence (DNA): TGTGCCAGCAGCTTAAGCCCACCCTTCTCTGGGGCCAACGTCCTGACTTTC. It specifies CASSLSPPFSGANVLTF. Drawing the rest from reference TRBV7-2 and TRBJ2-6, the complete variable domain is GAGVSQSPSNKVTEKGKDVELRCDPISGHTALYWYRQSLGQGLEFLIYFQGNSAPDKSGLPSDRFSAERTGGSVSTLTIQRTQQEDSAVYLCASSLSPPFSGANVLTFGAGSRLTVL.

This clonotype was counted many times. This sequence joins TRBV7-3 and TRBJ1-2; D is ambiguous. The CDR3 has 13 residues. Germline CDR1 is SGHTA and CDR2 is FQGTGA. With 2 bases removed from V and 6 bases from J, the gap between germline ends came to 10 bases. In DNA, the CDR3 is TGTGCCAGCAGCTTAGACGGGATAAATGGCTACACCTTC. The encoded protein is CASSLDGINGYTF.

This clonotype was detected only a few times. This chain joins TRBV12-3 or TRBV12-4 and TRBJ2-3, with D unclear. The CDR3 sequence is 15 residues long. V dropped 3 bases and J dropped 1 base, with 11 bases sitting between them. The CDR3 spells CASSLRGVGTDTQYF. CDR3 sequence (DNA): TGTGCCAGCAGTTTGCGTGGGGTGGGCACAGATACGCAGTATTTT.

This clonotype was picked up a small number of times. The chain uses TRBV27 and TRBJ1-1; D is unresolved. CDR3 length: 13 amino acids. The V gene lost 5 bases and the J gene lost 4 bases, with 11 bases spanning the gap. Germline V gene lookup returns CDR1 MNHEY and CDR2 SMNVEV (reference sequence). The DNA for the CDR3 is TGTGCCAGCAGTGTAAGAGGACCCACTGAAGCTTTCTTT. It codes for CASSVRGPTEAFF.

This clonotype came up a few times. The chain joins TRBV14 to TRBJ2-7; TRBD1 might be the D (6 bases). CDR3 size: 13 residues. The germline CDR1 and CDR2 sequences are SGHDN and FVKESK. Trimming shortened V by 5 bases and J by 3 bases, and 11 bases separated the two germline ends. CDR3 nucleotides: TGTGCCAGCAGCTTGGACAGTTTCTACGAGCAGTACTTC. Its protein product is CASSLDSFYEQYF.

This clonotype was found a few times. The chain recombines TRBV6-6 with TRBJ2-7; 7 bases map to TRBD1. The CDR3 has 15 residues. Germline-derived CDR1 and CDR2 are MNHNY and SVGAGI (reference sequence). V lost 4 bases to trimming and J lost 4 bases; unmatched junction nucleotides: 10. CDR3 in amino acids: CASSSPDRAAYEQYF. The CDR3 coding sequence is TGTGCCAGCAGTTCTCCTGACAGGGCCGCATACGAGCAGTACTTC.

This clonotype turned up a few times. The CDR3 DNA is TGTGCCAGCAGCTACAGGGGGACCACTGAAAAACTGTTTTTT. This encodes CASSYRGTTEKLFF. V and J are TRBV7-9 and TRBJ1-4; 8 positions agree with TRBD1. Germline V gene data show CDR1 as SEHNR and CDR2 as FQNEAQ (reference sequence). J was trimmed by 7 bases and V by 4 bases; bases with no gene match: 5. The CDR3 runs 14 residues.

The table lists this clonotype with a few counts. The rearrangement uses TRBV6-6 and TRBJ1-2, with 8 bases aligning to TRBD1. Per the germline V gene, CDR1 is MNHNY and CDR2 is SVGAGI (reference sequence). With 8 bases clipped from V and 4 bases from J, the junction kept 3 bases outside the gene matches. This CDR3 spans 12 amino acids. The CDR3 nucleotides are TGTGCCAGCGGACAGGGTTTCTATGGCTACACCTTC. Its protein is CASGQGFYGYTF.

This clonotype was observed at least ten times. This sequence joins TRBV12-3 or TRBV12-4 and TRBJ1-5, with 7 nucleotides matching TRBD1. The length of the CDR3 is 12 residues. V was clipped by 6 bases and J by 6 bases; unmatched bases: 2. The CDR3: CASSYRGQPQHF. DNA for the CDR3: TGTGCCAGCAGCTACAGGGGTCAGCCCCAGCATTTT.

The chain couples TRBV10-3 to TRBJ2-4; D assignment may be TRBD1 or TRBD2 (5 bases each). The CDR3 totals 15 residues. V was clipped by 10 bases and J by 4 bases, with 20 bases between them. Germline V lookup: CDR1 ENHRY, CDR2 SYGVKD. The CDR3 nucleotides read TGTGCCACCCGTGGGGGAGACAGTTCAAAAAACATTCAGTACTTC. Its protein is CATRGGDSSKNIQYF.

The CDR3 DNA reads TGTGCCAGCAGCAAAGCGGGGAATTTGAACACTGAAGCTTTCTTT. Its translation: CASSKAGNLNTEAFF. The V call is TRBV11-2, the J call TRBJ1-1; D call uncertain. The CDR3 is made up of 15 amino acids. V was pared by 5 bases and J by 0 bases, with 13 bases between. Germline CDR1 reads SGHAT; CDR2 reads FQNNGV.

V usage is TRBV12-3 or TRBV12-4 and J usage is TRBJ2-1, with D unresolved. The length of the CDR3 is 12 residues. Trimming took 6 bases from V and 7 from J, leaving 10 bases between them. For the CDR3, the DNA is TGTGCCAGCAGCCCCTCGGTGAATGAGCAGTTCTTC. As protein: CASSPSVNEQFF.

The V and J genes are TRBV20-1 and TRBJ1-5; perhaps TRBD1 as D (5 bases). Trimming shortened V by 5 bases and J by 3 bases, and 17 bases separated the two germline ends. The germline V gene has CDR1 DFQATT and CDR2 SNEGSKA (reference sequence). The CDR3 runs 15 residues. CDR3 region: CSAHRGAPANQPQHF. The CDR3 nucleotides are TGCAGTGCTCATAGGGGAGCGCCCGCCAATCAGCCCCAGCATTTT.

This chain joins TRBV14 and TRBJ2-3; D not certain. The CDR3 is made up of 15 amino acids. CDR1 SGHDN and CDR2 FVKESK come from the germline V gene. Trimming left V 4 bases short and J 2 bases short, with 13 bases between. CDR3 DNA: TGTGCCAGCAGCCTATACCGCCGGCCCACAGATACGCAGTATTTT. It yields the protein CASSLYRRPTDTQYF. Supplemented by reference TRBV14 and TRBJ2-3, the full variable domain reads EAGVTQFPSHSVIEKGQTVTLRCDPISGHDNLYWYRRVMGKEIKFLLHFVKESKQDESGMPNNRFLAERTGGTYSTLKVQPAELEDSGVYFCASSLYRRPTDTQYFGPGTRLTVL.

This clonotype was counted at least ten times. The chain combines TRBV7-2 with TRBJ1-6, with D maybe TRBD1 (5 bases). In germline, CDR1 is SGHTA, CDR2 FQGNSA. V lost 1 base to trimming and J lost 8 bases, with 18 bases between them. This CDR3 is built from 17 residues. The CDR3 nucleotides are TGTGCCAGCAGCTTAGGGGCGGGTAGGGGACGGGATTCACCCCTCCACTTT. This sequence encodes CASSLGAGRGRDSPLHF.

Only a few counts were recorded for this clonotype. The V gene is TRBV6-6, the J gene TRBJ2-3; D is unresolved. The CDR3 loop spans 16 amino acids. Per germline, CDR1 MNHNY and CDR2 SVGAGI (reference sequence). V was cut by 0 bases and J by 1 base, with 11 bases left in between. The CDR3, as DNA: TGTGCCAGCAGTTACTCTCTGACGGACCGCACAGATACGCAGTATTTT. This codes for CASSYSLTDRTDTQYF.

The chain carries TRBV7-6 and TRBJ1-1; TRBD1 might be the D (5 bases). The CDR3 sequence is 14 residues long. Germline CDR1 reads SGHVS; CDR2 reads FNYEAQ. With 5 bases removed from V and 3 bases from J, the gap between germline ends came to 13 bases. The CDR3 DNA follows: TGTGCCAGCAGCCCCAGGGTTTTGTACACTGAAGCTTTCTTT. This translates into CASSPRVLYTEAFF.